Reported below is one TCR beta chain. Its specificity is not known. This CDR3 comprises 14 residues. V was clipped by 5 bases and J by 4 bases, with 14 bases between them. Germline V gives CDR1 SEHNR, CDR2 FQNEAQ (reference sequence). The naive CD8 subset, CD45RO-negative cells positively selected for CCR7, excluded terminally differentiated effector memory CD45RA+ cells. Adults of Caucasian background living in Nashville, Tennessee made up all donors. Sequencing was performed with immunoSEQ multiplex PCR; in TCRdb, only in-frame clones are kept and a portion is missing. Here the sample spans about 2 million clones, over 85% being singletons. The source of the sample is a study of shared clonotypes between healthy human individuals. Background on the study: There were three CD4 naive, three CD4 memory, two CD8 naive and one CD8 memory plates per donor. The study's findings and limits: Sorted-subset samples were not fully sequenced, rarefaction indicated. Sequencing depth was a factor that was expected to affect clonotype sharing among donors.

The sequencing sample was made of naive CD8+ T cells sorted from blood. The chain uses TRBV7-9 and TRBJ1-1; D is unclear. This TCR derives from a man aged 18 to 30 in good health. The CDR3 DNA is TGTGCCAGCAGCCCCTTCCCCCGGGCCACTGAAGCTTTCTTT. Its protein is CASSPFPRATEAFF.